Each of the 20 T cell receptor beta chains below was sequenced from the same sample in a study of Tregs in tolerant kidney transplant recipients. Related graft donors supplied nonmyeloablative bone marrow transplants, and mixed chimerism was transient. Here immunoSEQ multiplex PCR was the method, and the copy in TCRdb shows in-frame clones only, minus some. The sample has 80,000 or so clones; roughly 90% are singletons. The sequencing here drew on CD4+ T cells from blood (PBMCs), taken 24 months after the transplant. The receptors originated from a human patient who received a combined kidney and bone marrow transplant. Some T cells may have come from the graft donor.

The chain is built from TRBV5-6 and TRBJ2-7; 7 bases match TRBD1. V lost 0 bases and J lost 0; bases outside the gene matches: 3. CDR3 size: 15 residues. Per germline, CDR1 SGHDT and CDR2 YYEEEE. Here the CDR3 reads CASSLVQGNSYEQYF. The CDR3 nucleotides read TGTGCCAGCAGCTTGGTACAGGGGAACTCCTACGAGCAGTACTTC.

The gene calls are TRBV4-3 and TRBJ1-5, with 9 bases identical to TRBD1. This CDR3 has 19 amino acids. Germline assignment: CDR1 LGHNA and CDR2 YSLEER. V shed 4 bases, J shed 0 bases, and the junction held 13 bases outside the gene matches. The CDR3 DNA sequence: TGCGCCAGCAGCCCCACCCGGGACAGGGTAAAACATAGCAATCAGCCCCAGCATTTT. It specifies CASSPTRDRVKHSNQPQHF.

This clone was seen only a few times. This sequence joins TRBV19 and TRBJ1-2; possible D gene TRBD1, 5 bases. Trimming shortened V by 5 bases and J by 7 bases, and 17 bases separated the two germline ends. The germline V gene encodes CDR1 LNHDA and CDR2 SQIVND (reference sequence). CDR3 length: 14 residues. The CDR3 bases are TGTGCCAGTAGTCTCCGCCCGGGGGGTCTTGGCTACACCTTC. Amino acid sequence: CASSLRPGGLGYTF.

The V call is TRBV7-2, the J call TRBJ2-1; 10 positions match TRBD2. The CDR3 runs to 15 residues. Germline lookup yields CDR1 SGHTA and CDR2 FQGNSA. V lost 5 bases and J lost 6; bases outside the gene matches: 7. CDR3 sequence: CASSPLAGLLNEQFF. Written as DNA, the CDR3 is TGTGCCAGCAGCCCACTAGCGGGGCTCCTCAATGAGCAGTTCTTC.

The chain links TRBV6-6 to TRBJ2-3; 7 positions agree with TRBD2. CDR1 MNHNY and CDR2 SVGAGI come from the germline V gene (reference sequence). The J segment lost 3 bases and the V segment lost 11 bases, leaving 5 bases of the junction unmatched. The CDR3 totals 12 residues. The chain's CDR3 is CACDSGTDTQYF. The CDR3 DNA reads TGTGCCTGTGATAGCGGGACAGATACGCAGTATTTT.

This chain links TRBV28 with TRBJ2-1; 11 bases fit TRBD2. Per germline, CDR1 MDHEN and CDR2 SYDVKM. The V gene end was trimmed by 8 bases and the J gene end by 3 bases; junction bases not matched to a gene: 9. The CDR3 has 16 amino acids. The CDR3 reads CASAVLAGGSYNEQFF. CDR3 sequence (DNA): TGTGCCAGCGCCGTATTAGCGGGAGGGAGCTACAATGAGCAGTTCTTC.

This clone was observed a single time. This chain joins TRBV5-1 and TRBJ2-7; 11 nucleotides match TRBD1. The germline V gene encodes CDR1 SGHRS and CDR2 YFSETQ. Trimming took 0 bases from V and 4 from J; bases not matched to a gene: 3. This CDR3 is 15 amino acids long. The CDR3 loop reads CASSLVGQGVYEQYF. The DNA of the CDR3 is TGCGCCAGCAGCTTGGTGGGACAGGGGGTTTACGAGCAGTACTTC.

The genes are TRBV7-8 and TRBJ1-2; TRBD1 matches at 8 bases. The junction had 8 bases not matched to a gene; V was cut back by 4 bases and J by 4 bases. Germline V gene lookup returns CDR1 SGHVS and CDR2 FQNEAQ. This CDR3 region has 15 residues. The CDR3 bases are TGTGCCAGCAGCTCCGTAGGACAGGGCCTCTATGGCTACACCTTC. The encoded protein is CASSSVGQGLYGYTF.

This chain uses TRBV5-6 with TRBJ2-7, with unresolved D. Germline V gene lookup returns CDR1 SGHDT and CDR2 YYEEEE. Trimming shortened V by 0 bases and J by 3 bases, and 10 bases separated the two germline ends. The CDR3 has 14 amino acids. The chain's CDR3 is CASSLAFGNYEQYF. The CDR3 DNA sequence: TGTGCCAGCAGCTTGGCCTTCGGTAACTACGAGCAGTACTTC.

This clone occurred once. CDR3: CASSQDTRMETQYF. CDR3 in DNA: TGCGCCAGCAGCCAAGATACCAGAATGGAGACCCAGTACTTC. The chain employs TRBV4-3 and TRBJ2-5, with D hard to call. Looked up from germline, CDR1 is LGHNA and CDR2 is YSLEER. The ends were cut back, 0 bases at V and 5 bases at J, with 10 bases in the middle. This CDR3 has 14 residues.

The rearrangement joins TRBV4-3 to TRBJ1-2; 12 nucleotides line up with TRBD1. The CDR3 is 16 residues long. With 4 bases clipped from V and 7 bases from J, the junction kept 10 bases outside the gene matches. CDR1 and CDR2 from the germline V gene are LGHNA and YSLEER. The CDR3 sequence is CASSRGPGQGAGGYTF. The CDR3 region has the DNA TGCGCCAGCAGCCGAGGTCCGGGACAGGGGGCGGGTGGCTACACCTTC.

V and J are TRBV12-5 and TRBJ2-3, with TRBD1 identical over 7 bases. From germline, CDR1 is LGHNT and CDR2 FRNRAP. The CDR3 runs to 14 residues. Trimming at V came to 6 bases and at J to 2 bases, leaving 5 bases not matched to a gene. The CDR3 here is CASGQTGYTDTQYF. CDR3 DNA sequence: TGTGCTAGTGGCCAGACAGGGTACACAGATACGCAGTATTTT.

The chain combines TRBV5-4 with TRBJ1-4; 8 nucleotides agree with TRBD1. V gave up 3 bases and J gave up 5 bases; unmatched junction bases: 3. CDR1 is SGHNT and CDR2 is YYREEE in the germline V gene (reference sequence). The length of the CDR3 is 14 residues. The chain's CDR3 is CASSWGQENEKLFF. The CDR3 nucleotides are TGTGCCAGCAGCTGGGGACAGGAAAATGAAAAACTGTTTTTT.

This chain connects TRBV27 to TRBJ2-7, with TRBD1 matching 8 bases. In germline, CDR1 is MNHEY, CDR2 SMNVEV (reference sequence). The ends lost 9 bases at V and 2 bases at J; junction bases unmatched: 9. The CDR3 contains 14 residues. The DNA of the CDR3 is TGTGCCAGGTTCCCCGACAGGGGCCCCTACGAGCAGTACTTC. Translation: CARFPDRGPYEQYF.

The V and J genes are TRBV11-2 and TRBJ2-7; 9 nucleotides align to TRBD2. Germline assignment: CDR1 SGHAT and CDR2 FQNNGV. Trimming removed 5 bases from V and 2 bases from J; junction bases left unmatched: 7. This CDR3 comprises 15 residues. The CDR3 region is CASSVSGGGTYEQYF. The CDR3 DNA follows: TGTGCCAGCAGCGTTAGCGGGGGAGGAACCTACGAGCAGTACTTC.

This chain uses TRBV4-1 with TRBJ1-4; 9 positions match TRBD1. J was trimmed by 8 bases and V by 2 bases; bases with no gene match: 18. CDR1 is MGHRA, CDR2 YSYEKL, per germline. The CDR3 totals 19 residues. CDR3 amino acids: CASSQRGGTGSGLREKLFF. The CDR3 DNA is TGCGCCAGCAGCCAAAGAGGGGGGACAGGGTCTGGGTTGAGGGAAAAACTGTTTTTT.

The V and J genes are TRBV11-3 and TRBJ2-5, with a possible D match to TRBD1 (6 bases). Germline assignment: CDR1 SGHNT and CDR2 YENEEA. Trimming stripped 3 bases from V and 1 base from J, with 6 bases between. The CDR3 is 13 residues long. The CDR3 is CASSLDSQETQYF. The CDR3 bases are TGTGCCAGCAGCTTGGACAGCCAAGAGACCCAGTACTTC.

The CDR3 nucleotides read TGCGCCAGCAGCTTTCGGCAGGGGTTGGGCACTGAAGCTTTCTTT. Translated: CASSFRQGLGTEAFF. J is TRBJ1-1 and V is TRBV5-1, with TRBD1 as a possible D gene (6 bases). Germline CDR1 and CDR2: SGHRS and YFSETQ. V gave up 2 bases and J gave up 4 bases, with 15 bases separating them. The length of the CDR3 is 15 residues.

CDR3 in DNA: TGTGCCAGCAGCTCGGGACAGTCGAACACCGGGGAGCTGTTTTTT. This translates into CASSSGQSNTGELFF. The chain carries TRBV7-8 and TRBJ2-2; 7 bases agree with TRBD1. The germline CDR1 and CDR2 sequences are SGHVS and FQNEAQ. Trimming took 4 bases from V and 0 from J; bases not matched to a gene: 2. This CDR3 is 15 amino acids long.

The chain employs TRBV18 and TRBJ1-1; tentative D call: TRBD1 (5 bases). The V and J ends lost 3 bases and 0 bases respectively, with 14 bases between them. Germline V gene data show CDR1 as KGHSH and CDR2 as LQKENI. This CDR3 region has 16 residues. As DNA, the CDR3 is TGTGCCAGCTCACCTTATTTTACGGACATGAACACTGAAGCTTTCTTT. This gives the protein CASSPYFTDMNTEAFF.